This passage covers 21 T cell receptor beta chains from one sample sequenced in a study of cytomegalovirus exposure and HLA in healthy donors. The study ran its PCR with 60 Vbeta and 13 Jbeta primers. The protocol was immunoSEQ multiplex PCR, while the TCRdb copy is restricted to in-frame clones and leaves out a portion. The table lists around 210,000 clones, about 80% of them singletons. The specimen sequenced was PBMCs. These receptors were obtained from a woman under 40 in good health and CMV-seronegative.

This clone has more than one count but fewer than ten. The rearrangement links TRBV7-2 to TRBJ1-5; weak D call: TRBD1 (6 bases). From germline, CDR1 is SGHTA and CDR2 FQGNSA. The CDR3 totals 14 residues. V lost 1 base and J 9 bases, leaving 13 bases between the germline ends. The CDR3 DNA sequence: TGTGCCAGCAGCTTAGATAGGGGGATGGGGCCCCAGCATTTT. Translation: CASSLDRGMGPQHF.

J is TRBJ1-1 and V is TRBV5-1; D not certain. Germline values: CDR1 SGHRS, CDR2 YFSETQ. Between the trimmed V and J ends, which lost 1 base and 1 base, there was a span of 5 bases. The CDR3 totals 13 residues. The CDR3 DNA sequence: TGCGCCAGCAGCTTGATGGCGAACACTGAAGCTTTCTTT. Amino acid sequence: CASSLMANTEAFF.

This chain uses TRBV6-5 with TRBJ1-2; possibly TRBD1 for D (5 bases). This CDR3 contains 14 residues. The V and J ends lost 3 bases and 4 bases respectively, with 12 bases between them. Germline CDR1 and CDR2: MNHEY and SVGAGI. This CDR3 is CASSYQRQGYGYTF. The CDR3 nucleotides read TGTGCCAGCAGTTATCAGAGGCAGGGCTATGGCTACACCTTC.

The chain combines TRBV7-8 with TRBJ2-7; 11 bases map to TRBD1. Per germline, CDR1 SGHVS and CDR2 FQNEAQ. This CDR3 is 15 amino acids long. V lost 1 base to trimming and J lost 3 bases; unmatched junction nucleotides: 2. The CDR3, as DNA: TGTGCCAGCAGCTTAGGGACAGGGGGCGGCTACGAGCAGTACTTC. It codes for CASSLGTGGGYEQYF.

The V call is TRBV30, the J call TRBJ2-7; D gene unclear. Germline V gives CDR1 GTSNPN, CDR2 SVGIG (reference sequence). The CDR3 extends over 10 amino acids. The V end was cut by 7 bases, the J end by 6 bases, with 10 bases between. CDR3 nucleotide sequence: TGTGCCTCCCCCAGTACCGAGCAGTACTTC. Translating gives CASPSTEQYF.

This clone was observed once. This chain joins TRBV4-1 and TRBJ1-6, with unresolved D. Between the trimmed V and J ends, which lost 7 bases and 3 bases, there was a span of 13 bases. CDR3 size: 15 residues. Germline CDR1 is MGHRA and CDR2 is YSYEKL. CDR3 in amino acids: CASTWEGNYNSPLHF. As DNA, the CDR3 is TGCGCCAGCACCTGGGAGGGAAACTATAATTCACCCCTCCACTTT.

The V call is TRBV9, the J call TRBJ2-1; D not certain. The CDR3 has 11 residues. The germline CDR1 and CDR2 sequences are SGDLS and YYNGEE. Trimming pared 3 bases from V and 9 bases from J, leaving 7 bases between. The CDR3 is CASSASGEQFF. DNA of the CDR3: TGTGCCAGCAGCGCCTCGGGTGAGCAGTTCTTC.

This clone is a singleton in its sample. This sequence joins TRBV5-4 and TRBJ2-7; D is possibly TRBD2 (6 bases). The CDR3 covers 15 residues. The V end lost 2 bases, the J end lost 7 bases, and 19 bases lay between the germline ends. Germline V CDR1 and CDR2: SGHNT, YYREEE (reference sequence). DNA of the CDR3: TGTGCCAGCAGCTTTGGTACCTTGGCGGGGCGAGAGCAGTACTTC. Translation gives CASSFGTLAGREQYF.

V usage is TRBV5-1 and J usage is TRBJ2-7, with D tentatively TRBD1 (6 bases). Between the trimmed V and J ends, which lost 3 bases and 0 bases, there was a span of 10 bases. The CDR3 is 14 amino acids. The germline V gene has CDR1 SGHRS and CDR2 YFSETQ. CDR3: CASSYRQDSYEQYF. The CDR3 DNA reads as TGCGCCAGCAGCTATCGACAGGACTCCTACGAGCAGTACTTC. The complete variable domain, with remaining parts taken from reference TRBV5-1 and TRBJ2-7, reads KAGVTQTPRYLIKTRGQQVTLSCSPISGHRSVSWYQQTPGQGLQFLFEYFSETQRNKGNFPGRFSGRQFSNSRSEMNVSTLELGDSALYLCASSYRQDSYEQYFGPGTRLTVT.

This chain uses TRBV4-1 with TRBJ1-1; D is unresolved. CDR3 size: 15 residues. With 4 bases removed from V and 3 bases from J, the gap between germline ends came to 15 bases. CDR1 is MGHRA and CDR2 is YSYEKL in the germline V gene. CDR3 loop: CASSPPAGGDTEAFF. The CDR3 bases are TGCGCCAGCAGCCCACCGGCGGGTGGGGACACTGAAGCTTTCTTT.

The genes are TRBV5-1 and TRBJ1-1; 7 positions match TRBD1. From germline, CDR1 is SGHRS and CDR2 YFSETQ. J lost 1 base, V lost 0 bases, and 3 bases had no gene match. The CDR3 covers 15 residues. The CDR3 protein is CASSLVGTENTEAFF. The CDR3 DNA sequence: TGCGCCAGCAGCTTGGTGGGGACAGAGAACACTGAAGCTTTCTTT.

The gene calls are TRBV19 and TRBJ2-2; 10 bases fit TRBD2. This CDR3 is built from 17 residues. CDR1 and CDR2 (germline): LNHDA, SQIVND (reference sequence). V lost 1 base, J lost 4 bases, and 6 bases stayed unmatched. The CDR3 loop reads CASSIVASGRSTGELFF. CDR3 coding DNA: TGTGCCAGTAGTATAGTAGCTAGCGGGAGATCCACCGGGGAGCTGTTTTTT. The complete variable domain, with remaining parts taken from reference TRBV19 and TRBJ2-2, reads DGGITQSPKYLFRKEGQNVTLSCEQNLNHDAMYWYRQDPGQGLRLIYYSQIVNDFQKGDIAEGYSVSREKKESFPLTVTSAQKNPTAFYLCASSIVASGRSTGELFFGEGSRLTVL.

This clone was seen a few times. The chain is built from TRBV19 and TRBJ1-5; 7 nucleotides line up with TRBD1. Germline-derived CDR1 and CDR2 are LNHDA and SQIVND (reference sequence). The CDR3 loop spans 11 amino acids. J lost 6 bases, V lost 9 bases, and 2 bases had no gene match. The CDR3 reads CARTGCQPQHF. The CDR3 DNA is TGTGCCAGGACAGGGTGTCAGCCCCAGCATTTT.

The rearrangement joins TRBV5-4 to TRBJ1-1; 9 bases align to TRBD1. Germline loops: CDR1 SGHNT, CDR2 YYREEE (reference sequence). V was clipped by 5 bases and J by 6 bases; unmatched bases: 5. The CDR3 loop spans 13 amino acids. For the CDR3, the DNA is TGTGCCAGCAGGGAAAGGGACAGGGCTGAAGCTTTCTTT. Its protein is CASRERDRAEAFF.

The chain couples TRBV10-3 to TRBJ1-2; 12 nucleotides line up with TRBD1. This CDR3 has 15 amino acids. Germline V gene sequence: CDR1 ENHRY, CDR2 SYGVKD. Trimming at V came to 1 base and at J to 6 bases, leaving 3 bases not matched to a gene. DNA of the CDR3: TGTGCCATCAGTGAGTGGGGACAGGGGGCGAATGGCTACACCTTC. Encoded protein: CAISEWGQGANGYTF.

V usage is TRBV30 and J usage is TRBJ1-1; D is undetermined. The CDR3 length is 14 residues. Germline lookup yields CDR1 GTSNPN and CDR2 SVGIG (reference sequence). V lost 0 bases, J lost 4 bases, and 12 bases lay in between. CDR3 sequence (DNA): TGTGCCTGGAGTGTAAACAGTTTTAGCACTGAAGCTTTCTTT. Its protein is CAWSVNSFSTEAFF.

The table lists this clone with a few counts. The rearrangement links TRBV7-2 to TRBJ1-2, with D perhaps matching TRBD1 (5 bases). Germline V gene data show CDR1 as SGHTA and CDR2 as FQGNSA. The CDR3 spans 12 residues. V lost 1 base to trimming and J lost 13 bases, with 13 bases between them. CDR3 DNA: TGTGCCAGCAGCTTAGTAGCCAGGGATGTCACCTTC. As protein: CASSLVARDVTF.

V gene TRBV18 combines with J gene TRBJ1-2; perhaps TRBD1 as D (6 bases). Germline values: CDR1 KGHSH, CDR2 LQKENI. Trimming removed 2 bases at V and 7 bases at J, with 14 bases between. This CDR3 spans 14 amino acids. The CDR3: CASSPGQRYGGYTF. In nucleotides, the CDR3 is TGTGCCAGCTCACCAGGACAGCGGTATGGTGGCTACACCTTC.

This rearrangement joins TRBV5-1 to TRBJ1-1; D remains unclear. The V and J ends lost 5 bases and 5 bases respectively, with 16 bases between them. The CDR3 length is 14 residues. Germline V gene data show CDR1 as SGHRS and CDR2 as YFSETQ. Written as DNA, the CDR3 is TGCGCCAGCAGTCCCTCGACGGGGAGGACTGAAGCTTTCTTT. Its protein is CASSPSTGRTEAFF.

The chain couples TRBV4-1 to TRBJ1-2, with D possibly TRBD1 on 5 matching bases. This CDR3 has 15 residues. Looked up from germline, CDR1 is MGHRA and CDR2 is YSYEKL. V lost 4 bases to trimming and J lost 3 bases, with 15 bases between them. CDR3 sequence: CASSPSQTDYYGYTF. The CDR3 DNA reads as TGCGCCAGCAGCCCCTCCCAGACAGACTACTATGGCTACACCTTC.

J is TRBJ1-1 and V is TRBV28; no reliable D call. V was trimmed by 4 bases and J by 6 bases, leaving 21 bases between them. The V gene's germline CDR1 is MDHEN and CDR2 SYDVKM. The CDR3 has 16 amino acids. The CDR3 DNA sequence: TGTGCCAGCAGTTCACCGCACGAGAGGAGGATAGCTGAAGCTTTCTTT. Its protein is CASSSPHERRIAEAFF. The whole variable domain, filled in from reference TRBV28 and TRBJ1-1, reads DVKVTQSSRYLVKRTGEKVFLECVQDMDHENMFWYRQDPGLGLRLIYFSYDVKMKEKGDIPEGYSVSREKKERFSLILESASTNQTSMYLCASSSPHERRIAEAFFGQGTRLTVV.